This T cell receptor (beta chain) was documented in a study of shared T cell receptors in the human thymus. Per germline, CDR1 MNHEY and CDR2 SMNVEV (reference sequence). The CDR3 length is 16 residues. Unmatched junction bases numbered 6, after V lost 4 bases and J lost 5 bases. This clone was picked up a small number of times. Profiled with immunoSEQ multiplex PCR; TCRdb holds only in-frame clones, not every one. The sample consists of 700,000 or so clones, 70% to 90% of them appearing once. These same records also appear under a second study, on human thymus T cells.

Sequenced input: thymocytes. The V and J genes are TRBV27 and TRBJ1-4; TRBD1 agrees at 11 bases. The receptor was isolated from a girl less than two years old with a congenital heart defect. CDR3 sequence: CASSSRRDRGNEKLFF. The CDR3 DNA is TGTGCCAGCAGTTCACGCCGGGACAGGGGGAATGAAAAACTGTTTTTT. Looking up the rest from reference TRBV27 and TRBJ1-4 gives the full variable domain: EAQVTQNPRYLITVTGKKLTVTCSQNMNHEYMSWYRQDPGLGLRQIYYSMNVEVTDKGDVPEGYKVSRKEKRNFPLILESPSPNQTSLYFCASSSRRDRGNEKLFFGSGTQLSVL.